The next 8 T cell receptor beta chains were all read from a single sample in a study of high-grade serous ovarian cancer treatment subgroups. Measured with immunoSEQ multiplex PCR; TCRdb has only the in-frame clones, and not every one. The data contain about 4,900 clones, under 80% of them seen just once; the ten biggest clones take up 9.3%. Tumor samples were taken before definitive surgery or chemotherapy. Sequencing was carried out using tumor tissue. The receptors shown here come from a human donor with high-grade serous ovarian cancer.

This clone was detected only a few times. The V call is TRBV6-5, the J call TRBJ2-1; D call uncertain. Germline V lookup: CDR1 MNHEY, CDR2 SVGAGI. The CDR3 covers 12 residues. Deletions cut 5 bases from V and 6 bases from J, with 8 bases between. The CDR3 sequence: CASSPSINEQFF. In nucleotides, the CDR3 is TGTGCCAGCAGTCCCTCAATCAATGAGCAGTTCTTC.

The chain couples TRBV4-2 to TRBJ1-3; no clear D. From germline, CDR1 is LGHNA and CDR2 YNFKEQ. The CDR3 loop spans 12 amino acids. V lost 4 bases and J lost 0, with 1 base in between. This CDR3 is CASSRSGNTIYF. CDR3 bases: TGTGCCAGCAGCCGCTCTGGAAACACCATATATTTT.

This clone appeared a single time. The chain joins TRBV5-5 to TRBJ1-1; possible D gene TRBD1, 5 bases. The V end lost 4 bases, the J end lost 4 bases, and 11 bases lay between the germline ends. The CDR3 is 13 amino acids. The germline V gene encodes CDR1 SGHKS and CDR2 YYEKEE (reference sequence). The CDR3 bases are TGTGCCAGCAGCGTGGGACGCCTCACTGAAGCTTTCTTT. Translating it yields CASSVGRLTEAFF.

The V gene is TRBV7-8, the J gene TRBJ2-2; D possibly matches TRBD1 or TRBD2 (6 bases each). Germline assignment: CDR1 SGHVS and CDR2 FQNEAQ. This CDR3 has 17 amino acids. V dropped 1 base and J dropped 5 bases, with 17 bases sitting between them. The CDR3 DNA reads TGTGCCAGCAGCTTAGAATCAGGGGCTGCGGGGACCGGGGAGCTGTTTTTT. Its translation is CASSLESGAAGTGELFF. The full variable domain, in which reference TRBV7-8 and TRBJ2-2 provide the parts outside the CDR3, is GAGVSQSPRYKVAKRGQDVALRCDPISGHVSLFWYQQALGQGPEFLTYFQNEAQLDKSGLPSDRFFAERPEGSVSTLKIQRTQQEDSAVYLCASSLESGAAGTGELFFGEGSRLTVL.

J is TRBJ2-1 and V is TRBV6-1, with 8 bases lining up with TRBD1. Germline assignment: CDR1 MNHNS and CDR2 SASEGT. V shed 2 bases, J shed 8 bases, and the junction held 11 bases outside the gene matches. The CDR3 is 16 amino acids. CDR3 bases: TGTGCCAGCAGTGAAATTCCGGGACAGGCCTATTATGAGCAGTTCTTC. Protein: CASSEIPGQAYYEQFF.

This clone has more than one count but fewer than ten. V is TRBV7-2 and J is TRBJ1-3, with TRBD1 as a possible D gene (6 bases). There are 14 residues in the CDR3. CDR1 is SGHTA, CDR2 FQGNSA, per germline. Trimming shortened V by 1 base and J by 2 bases, and 6 bases separated the two germline ends. The CDR3 protein is CASSLGGPGNTIYF. CDR3 DNA: TGTGCCAGCAGCTTAGGGGGGCCTGGAAACACCATATATTTT. Together with reference TRBV7-2 and TRBJ1-3, the CDR3 gives the full variable domain: GAGVSQSPSNKVTEKGKDVELRCDPISGHTALYWYRQSLGQGLEFLIYFQGNSAPDKSGLPSDRFSAERTGGSVSTLTIQRTQQEDSAVYLCASSLGGPGNTIYFGEGSWLTVV.

The CDR3 DNA is TGTGCCAGCAGCTTGATGGCTGAAGCTTTCTTT. Translated, it gives CASSLMAEAFF. J is TRBJ1-1 and V is TRBV4-2; D not resolved. The V and J ends lost 5 bases and 6 bases respectively, with 7 bases between them. The CDR3 length is 11 residues. Germline CDR1 is LGHNA and CDR2 is YNFKEQ.

In the case of this clone: Sequence at one end of the junction differs from germline and may be a read error. This sequence joins TRBV5-6 and TRBJ1-2; 7 bases agree with TRBD1. CDR3 length: 15 residues. Germline CDR1 SGHDT, CDR2 YYEEEE. This chain's CDR3 is CAGSLAPTGSNGYTF. As DNA, the CDR3 is TGTGCCGGCAGCTTGGCCCCGACAGGGAGTAATGGCTACACCTTC.